This T cell receptor (beta chain) was sequenced during a study of blood T cell repertoires in COVID-19. On the study more broadly: Spain, Italy and the United States supplied samples that represented acute and convalescent COVID-19.

CDR1 and CDR2 (germline): MNHEY, SMNVEV (reference sequence). This CDR3 comprises 11 residues. Deletions cut 4 bases from V and 3 bases from J, with 2 bases between. Per the original methods: Estimation of nucleated cell counts was performed using reference gene primer amplification. The protocol was immunoSEQ multiplex PCR, while the TCRdb copy is restricted to in-frame clones and leaves out a portion. That table gives V, J and clone size, and the DNA gave D and trimming. Among 200,000 to 250,000 clones listed, 89% were seen once. The sample comprised peripheral blood. The chain links TRBV27 to TRBJ2-3; D call uncertain. The clonotype originates from a woman in her 40s with acute or convalescent COVID-19. CDR3 DNA sequence: TGTGCCAGCAGTTCTACAGATACGCAGTATTTT. As protein: CASSSTDTQYF.